This record looks at one TCR beta chain sequence and its context. This clone appeared a single time. Its antigen remains undetermined. There are no base qualities to consult, and no much larger clone falls within one base. Participants in the prospective study were aged 18 to 89 years, lived in some 24 United States geographic areas, and enrolled through a virtual design. In the prospective study, participants were assigned to cohorts based on the clinical history participants reported in a screening survey and a study questionnaire. ImmuneRACE Cohort 3 recovered participants were defined by two consecutive negative NP/OP PCR tests, healthcare professional clearance, or symptom resolution. In the prospective study, whole blood, serum and a nasopharyngeal or oropharyngeal swab were collected from each participant by mobile phlebotomists. Participants in the prospective study had the option to provide additional blood draws and questionnaires over a roughly two-month period. Prospective study blood samples were shipped either frozen or at room temperature before DNA extraction.

According to the germline V gene, CDR1 reads MNHEY and CDR2 reads SVGAGI. Here V drops 7 bases and J drops 3 bases, and the junction holds 10 bases not matched to any gene. The CDR3 sequence holds 15 residues, the cysteine and phenylalanine included. CDR3 DNA is the only sequence kept; it has 45 bases, read in frame from the first base. TCRbeta CDR3 regions were amplified from genomic DNA by means of the immunoSEQ Assay, a bias-controlled multiplex PCR. Processing in the source paper ran as follows. Nucleated cell counts per sample were estimated from amplification of reference gene primers within the assay. To quantify the absolute abundance of each unique TCRbeta CDR3 rearrangement, sequence reads were collapsed and filtered. For each sample, productive Simpson clonality was calculated by taking the square root of Simpson's diversity index across productive rearrangements. What TCRdb holds here is the immuneACCESS table cut down to in-frame rearrangements. Part of the clones is not present; checked against another copy, under half of the missing clones reflect an unresolved V gene, and the others are unexplained. V, J and clone size are taken as reported in that table, and D and trimming were inferred from the DNA itself. The sample contains more than 300,000 clones, more than 85% of them found a single time. 15% to 20% of the sample goes to the ten largest clones.

The data belong to a study of blood T cell repertoires in COVID-19 (TCRdb year 2020). The study in broad terms: Samples from collaborators originated in the United States, Italy and Spain and spanned both the acute and convalescent phases of COVID-19. The prospective study material was composed of cDNA or gDNA derived from T cells, B-cell-depleted T cells, or PBMCs. The dataset comprised deeply sampled blood TCRbeta repertoires from subjects exposed to, actively infected with, or recovered from COVID-19. A freely available public database, intended as a resource for researchers studying the immune response to SARS-CoV-2, is where the repertoires were released. Samples were obtained from the ongoing ImmuneRACE study (first 160 participants) and from over a thousand subjects provided by 6 global collaborators. Nearly every sample came with metadata listing a de-identified subject ID, COVID-19 status, age in years and sex. Where available, HLA class I and class II types were taken from metadata supplied by the sample provider and were not determined by assay-based typing. Study-wide findings and limitations: How much clinical and demographic metadata was included differed by source and by participant, and the metadata was provided uncurated.

What was sequenced was PBMCs or T cells enriched from blood (not recorded which). The chain employs TRBV6-5 and TRBJ2-3; the junction holds 7 bases that match TRBD2. The sequence was obtained from a woman in her thirties who had recovered from COVID-19. The CDR3: CASISGGGSTDTQYF. The DNA sequence is as follows: TGTGCCAGCATCTCCGGAGGCGGGAGTACAGATACGCAGTATTTT.